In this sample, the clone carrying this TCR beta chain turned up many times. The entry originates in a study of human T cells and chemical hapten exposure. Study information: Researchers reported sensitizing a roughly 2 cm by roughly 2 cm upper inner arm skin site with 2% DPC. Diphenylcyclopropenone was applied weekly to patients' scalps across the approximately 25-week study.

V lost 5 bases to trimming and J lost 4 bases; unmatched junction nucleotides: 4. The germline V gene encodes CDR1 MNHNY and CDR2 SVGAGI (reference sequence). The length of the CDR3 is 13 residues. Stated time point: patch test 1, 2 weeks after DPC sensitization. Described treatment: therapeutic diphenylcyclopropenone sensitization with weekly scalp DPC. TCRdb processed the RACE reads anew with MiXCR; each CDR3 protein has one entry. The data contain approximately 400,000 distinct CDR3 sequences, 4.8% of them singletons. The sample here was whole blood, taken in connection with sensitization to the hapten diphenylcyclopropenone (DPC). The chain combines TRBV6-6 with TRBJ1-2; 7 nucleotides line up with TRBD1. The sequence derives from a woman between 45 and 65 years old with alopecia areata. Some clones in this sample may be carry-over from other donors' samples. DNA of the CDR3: TGTGCCAGCAGTCGGGACAGTGGCTATGGCTACACCTTC. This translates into CASSRDSGYGYTF.